Listed here is a single T cell receptor beta chain. This sample was taken from a study of blood T cell repertoires in COVID-19. In the study overall: COVID-19 samples from acute and convalescent phases originated in the United States, Italy and Spain. T cells, B-cell-depleted T cells, or PBMCs supplied cDNA or gDNA.

V dropped 6 bases and J dropped 4 bases, with 22 bases sitting between them. The CDR3 spans 16 residues. Germline loops: CDR1 LNHDA, CDR2 SQIVND (reference sequence). Per the study methods: The authors estimated nucleated cell counts from reference gene primer amplification. TCRdb keeps only in-frame clones here, not all; method: immunoSEQ multiplex PCR. That table supplies the V and J calls and clone size; D and trimming were determined from the DNA. The sample has 400,000 to 450,000 clones, 75% to 90% seen once; the top ten hold more than 1.4%. Sequencing input: peripheral blood. J is TRBJ2-7 and V is TRBV19, with a tentative D call TRBD2 (6 bases). This clonotype was obtained from a woman in her 30s with active or convalescent COVID-19. In DNA, the CDR3 is TGTGCCAGTAGGGAAAGCGGGTCTCCGGGTGGGTACGAGCAGTACTTC. This codes for CASRESGSPGGYEQYF.